This T cell receptor beta chain was found in a study of T-cell reconstitution after alpha-beta-depleted transplantation in children. CDR3 length equals 12 residues. Trimming shortened V by 5 bases and J by 8 bases, and 9 bases separated the two germline ends. Germline V gene lookup returns CDR1 KGHDR and CDR2 SFDVKD. Unique molecular identifiers featured in how the TCRbeta library was prepared. Using its own MiXCR run on the PCR reads, TCRdb lists one record per CDR3 protein. The sample records about 130,000 distinct CDR3 sequences, about 9.5% being singletons. The table lists this clonotype with many counts. Its antigen remains unidentified. Study outcomes and limitations: At day 60, the high TCRbeta diversity found in some patients originated from recipient T cells and thymic progenitors that had survived. About two months after transplant, alpha-beta T cells reportedly came from several hundred expanded graft clones.

This TCR derives from a girl under three years old who had a stem cell transplant for combined immunodeficiency, so the T cells may come from the graft donor. The input for sequencing was PBMCs, mostly from graft donor cells, taken 180 days after TCRalphabeta/CD19-depleted stem cell transplant. The rearrangement links TRBV24-1 to TRBJ2-1, with unresolved D. CDR3 region: CATSVGMDEQFF. The CDR3 DNA follows: TGTGCCACCAGTGTGGGTATGGATGAGCAGTTCTTC.